This is a list of T cell receptor beta chains from one sample in a study of siplizumab effects on memory and regulatory T cells. Clones were sequenced by immunoSEQ multiplex PCR, and TCRdb holds only the in-frame ones, with some missing. The sample shows roughly 56,000 clones, more than 85% of them seen only once. Sequencing was done on a sample of CD8+ T cells sorted from blood. Source of these receptors: a human donor in good health. The CDR3 runs from the conserved cysteine through the conserved F or W. The D gene is left open where the match is weak. For some rows the clone size is stated as once, few or many, or as a class when expanded; others skip it.

J gene,D gene,V gene,CDR3 length,clone size,CDR3 DNA,CDR3 protein
TRBJ1-2,-,TRBV29-1,14,-,TGCAGCGTTGAAGGGGAGCAGGATTATTATGGCTACACCTTC,CSVEGEQDYYGYTF
TRBJ1-4,TRBD1,TRBV9,15,once,TGTGCCAGCAGCGTAGAAGGGGGCCGGGGTGAAAAACTGTTTTTT,CASSVEGGRGEKLFF
TRBJ1-4,-,TRBV4-1,18,-,TGCGCCAGCAGCCAAGATAAGGCCAGCGGATGGGGTGGGGAAAAACTGTTTTTT,CASSQDKASGWGGEKLFF
TRBJ2-1,-,TRBV7-9,15,once,TGTGCCAGCAGCTCCCTGGGGGGCCCCTTTAATGAGCAGTTCTTC,CASSSLGGPFNEQFF
TRBJ1-5,-,TRBV6-5,14,-,TGTGCCAGCAGTCCCGGGAAGGGCAATCAGCCCCAGCATTTT,CASSPGKGNQPQHF
TRBJ2-7,-,TRBV4-3,11,-,TGCGCCCTCCCCCCCAGGGGTTGGCAGTACTTC,CALPPRGWQYF
TRBJ1-2,-,TRBV27,16,-,TGTGCCAGCAGCCCGGACCAGGGGCTGAGTGGATATGGCTACACCTTC,CASSPDQGLSGYGYTF
TRBJ2-5,TRBD1,TRBV29-1,13,-,TGCAGCGTTGAGACAGGGGCCCAAGAGACCCAGTACTTC,CSVETGAQETQYF
TRBJ1-1,TRBD1,TRBV29-1,14,-,TGCAGCGTTGAAGCCTCCGAGGGGGCGCGGGTAGCTTTCTTT,CSVEASEGARVAFF
TRBJ1-1,-,TRBV6-6,13,-,TGTGCCAGCAGTTACATGGAGGGGCCGGAAGCTTTCTTT,CASSYMEGPEAFF
TRBJ2-7,TRBD2,TRBV6-1,13,-,TGTGCCAGCACCGAGGGAGGGGCCTACGAGCAGTACTTC,CASTEGGAYEQYF
TRBJ2-7,-,TRBV30,13,-,TGTGCCTGGAGTGCCCAGACTGTGGGGGAGCAGTACTTC,CAWSAQTVGEQYF
TRBJ1-1,-,TRBV15,12,-,TGTGCCACGGGCGGGGGATTGACTGAAGCTTTCTTT,CATGGGLTEAFF
TRBJ2-7,-,TRBV29-1,13,-,TGCAGCGTTGTATACAGTTTCTCCTACGAGCAGTACTTC,CSVVYSFSYEQYF
TRBJ2-5,-,TRBV11-3,16,-,TGTGCCAGCAGCTTAGATCTACCCCTACGGAAAGAGACCCAGTACTTC,CASSLDLPLRKETQYF
TRBJ1-5,-,TRBV28,14,-,TGTGCCAGCAGTTTAGTCGGAGGGGATCAGCCCCAGCATTTT,CASSLVGGDQPQHF
TRBJ2-7,TRBD2,TRBV11-3,12,medium-sized,TGTGCCAGTAGGGGAGGGGACTACGAGCAGTACTTC,CASRGGDYEQYF
TRBJ1-5,-,TRBV19,15,once,TGTGCCAGTAGTATTGGTTGGAGGCCCGATCAGCCCCAGCATTTT,CASSIGWRPDQPQHF
TRBJ2-5,-,TRBV7-6,15,-,TGTGCCAGCAGCTTAAGATTGGGTATGGGGGAGACCCAGTACTTC,CASSLRLGMGETQYF
TRBJ2-1,TRBD2,TRBV7-3,16,-,TGTGCCAGCAGCTCCTTCGGACTAGCGGGAGAAAATGAGCAGTTCTTC,CASSSFGLAGENEQFF
TRBJ1-1,-,TRBV30,11,-,TGTGCCTGGGGGTTAGGGACTGAAGCTTTCTTT,CAWGLGTEAFF
TRBJ1-1,-,TRBV9,16,once,TGTGCCAGCAGCGCCGGGACGGGGACTTTTAACACTGAAGCTTTCTTT,CASSAGTGTFNTEAFF
TRBJ2-1,-,TRBV30,12,-,TGTGCCTGGAGTGTCGGTAGCGTCGAGCAGTTCTTC,CAWSVGSVEQFF
TRBJ2-6,-,TRBV9,14,-,TGTGCCAGCAGCGTAGGGAGTGGGGCCAACGTCCTGACTTTC,CASSVGSGANVLTF
TRBJ2-7,TRBD2,TRBV4-2,16,-,TGTGCCAGCAGCCACCCTCTTAGCGGGAGAACCTACGAGCAGTACTTC,CASSHPLSGRTYEQYF
TRBJ2-3,-,TRBV28,12,-,TGTGCCAGCAGTTTGGCCGCTTCCGGGAAGGATTTT,CASSLAASGKDF
TRBJ2-7,TRBD2,TRBV9,17,-,TGTGCCAGCAGCGTAGGCCTAGAGCGGGAGGGCCTCTACGAGCAGTACTTC,CASSVGLEREGLYEQYF
TRBJ2-7,TRBD1,TRBV9,15,-,TGTGCCAGCAGCGCCGGACAGGGGGCATCCTACGAGCAGTACTTC,CASSAGQGASYEQYF
TRBJ2-1,-,TRBV6-1,10,-,TGTGCCAGCAGTGAAGGCTGGCAGTTCTTC,CASSEGWQFF
TRBJ2-1,TRBD2,TRBV30,12,-,TGTGCCTGGAGTTCCGGGACTAGCATCCTGTTCTTC,CAWSSGTSILFF
TRBJ2-3,-,TRBV25-1,11,-,TGTGCCAGCAGGGAGGGAGATACGCAGTATTTT,CASREGDTQYF
TRBJ2-1,TRBD2,TRBV28,15,-,TGTGCCAGCAGTTTATTAGCGGGAGCGTACAATGAGCAGTTCTTC,CASSLLAGAYNEQFF
TRBJ2-2,TRBD1,TRBV11-2,15,-,TGTGCCAGCAGCTTTTCAAGGGGGCGAACCGGGGAGCTGTTTTTT,CASSFSRGRTGELFF
TRBJ2-2,-,TRBV4-3,17,-,TGCGCCAGCAGCCCCTATCTTACGGGAGCTGGCACCGGGGAGCTGTTTTTT,CASSPYLTGAGTGELFF
TRBJ1-5,-,TRBV6-6,12,few,TGTGCCAGCAGGGTCGGGAATCAGCCCCAGCATTTT,CASRVGNQPQHF
TRBJ1-2,-,TRBV10-3,16,-,TGTGCCATCAGTCAAGACGCAGAGACAGCTAACTATGGCTACACCTTC,CAISQDAETANYGYTF
TRBJ2-7,-,TRBV21-1,18,-,TGTGCCAGCAGCAAATCGACGGGACTAGCGGCCGAAGCCTACGAGCAGTACTTC,CASSKSTGLAAEAYEQYF
TRBJ2-5,-,TRBV5-1,15,-,TGCGCCAGCAGCTTGTCGGGGGCGGGTCAAGAGACCCAGTACTTC,CASSLSGAGQETQYF
TRBJ2-7,TRBD1,TRBV30,15,-,TGTGCCTGGACCGACGGTGGGACAGGGGTAGTCGAGCAGTACTTC,CAWTDGGTGVVEQYF
TRBJ2-1,-,TRBV6-5,14,once,TGTGCCAGCAGTTGGACTCCAAAGGGAAATGAGCAGTTCTTC,CASSWTPKGNEQFF
TRBJ2-2,-,TRBV9,14,-,TGTGCCAGCAGCGCAGGGTCGGACACCGGGGAGCTGTTTTTT,CASSAGSDTGELFF
TRBJ1-1,-,TRBV5-4,13,-,TGTGCCAGCAGGGTGGGGACTGACACTGAAGCTTTCTTT,CASRVGTDTEAFF
TRBJ2-1,-,TRBV7-9,13,once,TGTGCCAGCAGCTCTACCCCCTACAATGAGCAGTTCTTC,CASSSTPYNEQFF
TRBJ2-7,TRBD1,TRBV27,14,-,TGTGCCAGCAGTTTAAAAGGGACAGCTTACGAGCAGTACTTC,CASSLKGTAYEQYF
TRBJ2-7,-,TRBV9,14,once,TGTGCCAGCAGCGTAGAGGGCAGGGCCCACGAGCAGTACTTC,CASSVEGRAHEQYF
TRBJ2-7,-,TRBV25-1,12,once,TGTGCCAGCGGTGACAGGCCCTACGAGCAGTACTTC,CASGDRPYEQYF
TRBJ2-7,-,TRBV19,12,-,TGTGCCAGTGAGGGGGAGAACTACGAGCAGTACTTC,CASEGENYEQYF
TRBJ2-3,-,TRBV10-3,15,once,TGTGCCATCAGTGACATAGCGACAGACACAGATACGCAGTATTTT,CAISDIATDTDTQYF
TRBJ2-1,-,TRBV30,13,-,TGTGCCTGGAGTGTAGGTGGGAGTCAAGAGCAGTTCTTC,CAWSVGGSQEQFF
TRBJ2-7,TRBD1,TRBV2,14,-,TGTGCCAGCACCAGAGGGACAGGGAACTACGAGCAGTACTTC,CASTRGTGNYEQYF